Given below is one T cell receptor (beta chain) in context. The antigen is not known. Sequencing targeted expressed TCRB transcripts, as all isolated RNA had been reverse transcribed. Clones were read by immunoSEQ multiplex PCR, and TCRdb kept only the in-frame ones, dropping some. Of 130,000 to 150,000 clones listed, approximately 52% were seen once; the top ten hold 0.35% to 0.5%. The CDR3 extends over 13 amino acids. Per germline, CDR1 MDHEN and CDR2 SYDVKM. The V and J ends lost 6 bases and 2 bases, in that order; junction bases with no gene match: 1. The entry originates in a study of beta chain features in type 1 diabetes. Study results and caveats: Whatever favoring of shorter templates PCR might show would apply equally to patients and controls.

Source material: Tregs from blood. This sequence was found in a man aged 18 to 29 in good health. This chain links TRBV28 with TRBJ2-7; 10 bases fit TRBD1. CDR3 DNA sequence: TGTGCCAGCAGGGGGACAGGGGCCTACGAGCAGTACTTC. It is translated as CASRGTGAYEQYF.